This TCR beta chain is from a study of blood T cell repertoires in COVID-19. Across the whole study: The United States, Italy and Spain were the sources of the acute and convalescent COVID-19 samples. In each case, the material was cDNA or gDNA derived from T cells, B-cell-depleted T cells, or PBMCs.

Original handling: Amplification from reference gene primers served as the basis for estimated nucleated cell counts. Measured with immunoSEQ multiplex PCR; TCRdb has only the in-frame clones, and not every one. V and J calls and clone size follow that table, whereas D and trimming were derived from the DNA. The sample comprises approximately 240,000 clones, around 85% of which are singletons, and roughly 4% rests with the top ten. Looked up from germline, CDR1 is KGHDR and CDR2 is SFDVKD. CDR3 size: 11 residues. The V end was cut by 3 bases, the J end by 5 bases, with 3 bases between. The sequence derives from a woman aged 40 to 50 with active or convalescent COVID-19. The sequencing input was peripheral blood. The chain links TRBV24-1 to TRBJ2-5, with unresolved D. Here the CDR3 reads CATSDRETQYF. In DNA, the CDR3 is TGTGCCACCAGTGATCGGGAGACCCAGTACTTC.